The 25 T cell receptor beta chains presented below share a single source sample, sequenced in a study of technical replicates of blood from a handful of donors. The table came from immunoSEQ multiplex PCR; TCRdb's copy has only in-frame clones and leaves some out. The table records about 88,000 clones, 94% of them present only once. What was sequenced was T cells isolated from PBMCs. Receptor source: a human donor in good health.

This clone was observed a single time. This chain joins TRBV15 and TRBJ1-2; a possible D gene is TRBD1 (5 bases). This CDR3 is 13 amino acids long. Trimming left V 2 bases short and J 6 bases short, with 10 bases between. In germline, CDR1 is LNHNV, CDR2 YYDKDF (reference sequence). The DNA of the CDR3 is TGTGCCACCAGCAGACAGGGTTGGAATGGCTACACCTTC. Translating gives CATSRQGWNGYTF.

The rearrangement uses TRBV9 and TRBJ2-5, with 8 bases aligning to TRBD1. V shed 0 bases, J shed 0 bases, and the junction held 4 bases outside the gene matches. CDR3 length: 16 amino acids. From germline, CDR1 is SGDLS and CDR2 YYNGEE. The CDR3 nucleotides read TGTGCCAGCAGCGTAGAAAACAGGGGGTACCAAGAGACCCAGTACTTC. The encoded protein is CASSVENRGYQETQYF.

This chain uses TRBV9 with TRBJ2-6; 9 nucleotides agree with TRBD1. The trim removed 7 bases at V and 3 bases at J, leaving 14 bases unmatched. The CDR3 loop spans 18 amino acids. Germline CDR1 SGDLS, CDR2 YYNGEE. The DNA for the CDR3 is TGTGCCAGCGGACCCACAGGGGGCCCTTTTTTTGGGGCCAACGTCCTGACTTTC. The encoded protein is CASGPTGGPFFGANVLTF. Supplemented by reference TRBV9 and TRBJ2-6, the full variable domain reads DSGVTQTPKHLITATGQRVTLRCSPRSGDLSVYWYQQSLDQGLQFLIQYYNGEERAKGNILERFSAQQFPDLHSELNLSSLELGDSALYFCASGPTGGPFFGANVLTFGAGSRLTVL.

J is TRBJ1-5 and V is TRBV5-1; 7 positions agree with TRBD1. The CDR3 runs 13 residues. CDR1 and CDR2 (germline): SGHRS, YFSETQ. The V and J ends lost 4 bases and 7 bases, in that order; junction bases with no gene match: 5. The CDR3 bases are TGCGCCAGCAGCCAGACAGGGCAACAGCCCCAGCATTTT. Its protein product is CASSQTGQQPQHF.

The CDR3 spells CASSSPGTGESEAFF. CDR3 nucleotide sequence: TGTGCCAGCAGCTCCCCCGGGACAGGGGAATCTGAAGCTTTCTTT. The chain uses TRBV5-4 and TRBJ1-1, with 10 positions matching TRBD1. The CDR3 runs 15 residues. V shed 3 bases and J 6 bases; nucleotides not matched to a gene: 8. Germline loops: CDR1 SGHNT, CDR2 YYREEE (reference sequence).

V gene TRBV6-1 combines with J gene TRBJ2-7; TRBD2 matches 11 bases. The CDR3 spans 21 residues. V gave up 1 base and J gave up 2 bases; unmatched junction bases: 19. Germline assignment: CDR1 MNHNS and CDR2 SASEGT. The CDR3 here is CASSEETYIAGGPEPTYEQYF. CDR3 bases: TGTGCCAGCAGTGAAGAGACTTATATAGCGGGAGGGCCAGAGCCGACCTACGAGCAGTACTTC.

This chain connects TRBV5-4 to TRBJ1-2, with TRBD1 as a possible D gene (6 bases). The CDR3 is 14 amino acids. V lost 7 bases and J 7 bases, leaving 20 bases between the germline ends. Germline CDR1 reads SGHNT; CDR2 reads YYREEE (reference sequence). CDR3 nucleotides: TGTGCCAGCCACCCTTTCACGGGGGGCTCTGGCTACACCTTC. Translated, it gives CASHPFTGGSGYTF.

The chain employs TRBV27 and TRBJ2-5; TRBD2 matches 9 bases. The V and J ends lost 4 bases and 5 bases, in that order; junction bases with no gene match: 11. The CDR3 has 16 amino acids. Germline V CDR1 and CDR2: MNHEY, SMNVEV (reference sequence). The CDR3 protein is CASSYTPKAGGETQYF. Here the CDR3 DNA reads TGTGCCAGCAGTTATACGCCCAAAGCGGGAGGCGAGACCCAGTACTTC.

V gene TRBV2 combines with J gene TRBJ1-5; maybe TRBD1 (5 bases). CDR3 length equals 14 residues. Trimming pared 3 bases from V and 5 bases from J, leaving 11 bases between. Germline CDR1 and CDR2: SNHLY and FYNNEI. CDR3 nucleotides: TGTGCCAGCAGTGATAGTGGGGGGGATCAGCCCCAGCATTTT. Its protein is CASSDSGGDQPQHF.

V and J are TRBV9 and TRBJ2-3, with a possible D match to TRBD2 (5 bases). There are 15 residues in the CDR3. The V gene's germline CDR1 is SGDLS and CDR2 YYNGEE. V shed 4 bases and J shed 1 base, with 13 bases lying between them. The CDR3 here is CASSFGSSGTDTQYF. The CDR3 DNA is TGTGCCAGCAGCTTTGGGAGTTCTGGCACAGATACGCAGTATTTT.

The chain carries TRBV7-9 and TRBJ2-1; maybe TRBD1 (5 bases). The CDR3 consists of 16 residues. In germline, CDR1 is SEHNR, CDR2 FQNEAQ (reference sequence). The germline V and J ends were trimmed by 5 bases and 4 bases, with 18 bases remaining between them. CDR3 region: CASSRLLRAQYNEQFF. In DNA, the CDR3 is TGTGCCAGCAGCCGCCTTCTCAGGGCACAATACAATGAGCAGTTCTTC.

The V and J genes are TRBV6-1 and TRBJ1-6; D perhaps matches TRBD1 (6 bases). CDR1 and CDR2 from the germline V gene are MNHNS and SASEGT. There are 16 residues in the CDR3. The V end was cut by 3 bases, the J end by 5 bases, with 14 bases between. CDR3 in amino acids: CASSESGASHNSPLHF. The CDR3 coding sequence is TGTGCCAGCAGTGAGTCAGGGGCGTCCCATAATTCACCCCTCCACTTT.

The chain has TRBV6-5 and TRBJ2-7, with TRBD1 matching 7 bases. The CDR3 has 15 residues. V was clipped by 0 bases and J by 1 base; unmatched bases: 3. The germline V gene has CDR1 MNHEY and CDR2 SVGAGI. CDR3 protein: CASSYSAGGSYEQYF. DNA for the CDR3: TGTGCCAGCAGTTACTCGGCAGGGGGTTCCTACGAGCAGTACTTC.

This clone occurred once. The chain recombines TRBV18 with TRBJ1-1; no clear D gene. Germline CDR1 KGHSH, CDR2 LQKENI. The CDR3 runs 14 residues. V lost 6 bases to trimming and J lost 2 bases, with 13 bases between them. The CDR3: CASSRSNGNTEAFF. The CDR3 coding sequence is TGTGCCAGCTCGCGGTCAAACGGAAACACTGAAGCTTTCTTT.

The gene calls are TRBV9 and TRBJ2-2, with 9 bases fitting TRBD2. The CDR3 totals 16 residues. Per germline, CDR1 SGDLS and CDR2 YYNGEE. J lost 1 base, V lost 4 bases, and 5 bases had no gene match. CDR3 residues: CASSLRAGGNTGELFF. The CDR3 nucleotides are TGTGCCAGCAGCCTTCGAGCGGGAGGGAACACCGGGGAGCTGTTTTTT.

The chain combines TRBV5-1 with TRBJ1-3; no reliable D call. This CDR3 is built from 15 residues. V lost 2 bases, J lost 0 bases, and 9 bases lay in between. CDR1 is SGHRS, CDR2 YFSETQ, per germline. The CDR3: CASSLTGTSGNTIYF. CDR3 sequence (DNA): TGCGCCAGCAGCTTAACGGGAACCTCTGGAAACACCATATATTTT.

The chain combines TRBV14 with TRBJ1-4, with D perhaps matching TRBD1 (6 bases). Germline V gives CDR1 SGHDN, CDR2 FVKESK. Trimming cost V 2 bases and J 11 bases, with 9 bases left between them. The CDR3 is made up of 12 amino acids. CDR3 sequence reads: CASSQIQGKLFF. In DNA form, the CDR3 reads TGTGCCAGCAGCCAAATTCAGGGGAAACTGTTTTTT.

The CDR3 spells CASSHTDTGELFF. The CDR3 DNA sequence: TGTGCCAGCAGTCACACAGACACCGGGGAGCTGTTTTTT. J is TRBJ2-2 and V is TRBV6-5; no clear D. In germline, CDR1 is MNHEY, CDR2 SVGAGI. The CDR3 is made up of 13 amino acids. Trimming removed 5 bases at V and 3 bases at J, with 7 bases between.

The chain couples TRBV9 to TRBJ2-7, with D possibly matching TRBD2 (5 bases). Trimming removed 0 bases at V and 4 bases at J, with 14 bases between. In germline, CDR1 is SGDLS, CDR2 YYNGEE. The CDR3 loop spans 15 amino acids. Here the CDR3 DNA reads TGTGCCAGCAGCGTAGAGCGCTTCGAGGGATACGAGCAGTACTTC. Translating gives CASSVERFEGYEQYF.

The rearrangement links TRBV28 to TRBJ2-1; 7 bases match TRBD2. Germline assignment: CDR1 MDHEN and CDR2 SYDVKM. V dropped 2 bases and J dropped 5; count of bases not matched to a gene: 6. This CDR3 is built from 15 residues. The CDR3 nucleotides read TGTGCCAGCAGTTTAGGCGGGAGTCTAAACAATGAGCAGTTCTTC. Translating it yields CASSLGGSLNNEQFF.

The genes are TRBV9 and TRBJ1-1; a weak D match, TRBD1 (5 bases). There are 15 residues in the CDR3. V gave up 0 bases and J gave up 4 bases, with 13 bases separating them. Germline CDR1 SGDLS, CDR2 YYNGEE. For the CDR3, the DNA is TGTGCCAGCAGCGTAGTAGACGGACACCTCACTGAAGCTTTCTTT. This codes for CASSVVDGHLTEAFF.

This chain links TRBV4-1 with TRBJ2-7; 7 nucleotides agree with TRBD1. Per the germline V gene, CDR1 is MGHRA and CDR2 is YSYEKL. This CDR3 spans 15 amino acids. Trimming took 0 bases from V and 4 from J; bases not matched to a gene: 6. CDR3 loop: CASSQESKDRYEQYF. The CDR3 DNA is TGCGCCAGCAGCCAAGAATCGAAGGACAGGTACGAGCAGTACTTC.

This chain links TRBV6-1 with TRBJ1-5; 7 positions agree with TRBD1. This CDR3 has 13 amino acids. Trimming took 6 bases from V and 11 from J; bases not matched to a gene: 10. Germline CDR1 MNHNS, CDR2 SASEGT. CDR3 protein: CASSAGQAMAQHF. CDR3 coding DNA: TGTGCCAGCAGCGCCGGACAGGCGATGGCCCAGCATTTT.

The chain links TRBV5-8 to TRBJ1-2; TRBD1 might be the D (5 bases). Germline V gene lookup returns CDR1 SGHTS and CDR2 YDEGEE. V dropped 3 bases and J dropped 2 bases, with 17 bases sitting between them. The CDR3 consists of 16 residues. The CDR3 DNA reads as TGTGCCAGCAGCTCCCGGGGGTCAGTCGTGAACTATGGCTACACCTTC. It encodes CASSSRGSVVNYGYTF.

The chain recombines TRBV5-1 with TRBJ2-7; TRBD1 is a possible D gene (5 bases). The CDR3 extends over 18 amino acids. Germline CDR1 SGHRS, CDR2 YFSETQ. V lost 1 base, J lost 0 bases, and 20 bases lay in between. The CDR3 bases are TGCGCCAGCAGCTTGACCCCTGCACGGTTGGACAACTCCTACGAGCAGTACTTC. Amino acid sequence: CASSLTPARLDNSYEQYF.